A selection of T cell receptor beta chains follows, all from one sample in a study of post-analysis software for immune sequencing data. TCRdb passed the PCR reads through MiXCR, listing each CDR3 protein once. This sample yields more than 500,000 distinct CDR3 sequences, of which under 40% are seen a single time; 4.5% to 7.5% belongs to the top ten. Sequencing used blood. The receptor source for this set is a girl aged 2 to 17 with multiple sclerosis. CDR3s include the opening cysteine and the closing phenylalanine or tryptophan. A D gene is named only where the DNA matches it firmly. Clone sizes are given selectively: once, few, many, or a class where the clone is expanded.

>TRBV3-1|once|.|TRBJ1-6
CASSQGEIPNSPLHF
TGTGCCAGCAGCCAAGGAGAGATACCTAATTCACCCCTCCACTTT
>TRBV11-2|.|.|TRBJ2-3
CANSLGQAGDTQYF
TGTGCCAACAGCTTGGGGCAGGCCGGGGATACGCAGTATTTT
>TRBV12-3/TRBV12-4|.|.|TRBJ2-7
CASSSPRDMSYEQYF
TGTGCCAGCAGTTCCCCCAGGGATATGTCCTACGAGCAGTACTTC
>TRBV4-1|few|TRBD2|TRBJ2-5
CASSQALAGWETQYF
TGCGCCAGCAGCCAAGCGCTAGCGGGGTGGGAGACCCAGTACTTC
>TRBV12-3/TRBV12-4|.|.|TRBJ2-3
CASSTQVTDTQYF
TGTGCCAGCAGTACACAGGTAACAGATACGCAGTATTTT
>TRBV3-1|few|.|TRBJ2-3
CASSQGGRGDLHTQYF
TGTGCCAGCAGCCAAGGGGGCAGGGGCGATCTACATACGCAGTATTTT
>TRBV6-6|.|.|TRBJ2-7
CASSYDQSSYEQYF
TGTGCCAGCAGTTACGATCAGAGCTCCTACGAGCAGTACTTC
>TRBV12-3/TRBV12-4|few|.|TRBJ2-7
CASSLVGEGYEQYF
TGTGCCAGCAGTTTAGTAGGGGAAGGCTACGAGCAGTACTTC
>TRBV27|.|.|TRBJ2-7
CASSPHIGSRSYEQYF
TGTGCCAGCAGCCCCCATATTGGGTCCCGCTCCTACGAGCAGTACTTC
>TRBV4-2|.|.|TRBJ2-7
CASSQEDPGTLNTYEQYF
TGTGCCAGCAGCCAAGAAGATCCAGGAACCCTCAACACCTACGAGCAGTACTTC
>TRBV6-1|.|TRBD1|TRBJ2-1
CASSEDRRTGRSYNGQFF
TGTGCCAGCAGTGAAGACCGAAGGACAGGGAGATCCTACAATGGGCAGTTCTTC
>TRBV12-3/TRBV12-4|few|.|TRBJ1-2
CASSFPSGTDYGYTF
TGTGCCAGCAGTTTCCCCTCCGGGACGGACTATGGCTACACCTTC
>TRBV5-1|.|.|TRBJ2-7
CASSLAWGYYEQYF
TGCGCCAGCAGCTTGGCCTGGGGGTACTACGAGCAGTACTTC
>TRBV5-6|few|.|TRBJ1-2
CASSLTGPAFDGYTF
TGTGCCAGCAGCTTGACAGGGCCCGCCTTTGATGGCTACACCTTC
>TRBV20-1|.|.|TRBJ2-3
CSAPPRSSTDTQYF
TGCAGTGCTCCCCCGCGGTCTAGCACAGATACGCAGTATTTT
>TRBV20-1|few|.|TRBJ2-1
CSARGAVYNEQFF
TGCAGTGCTAGGGGGGCAGTGTACAATGAGCAGTTCTTC
>TRBV29-1|many|.|TRBJ1-2
CSVEARTDSVNYGYTF
TGCAGCGTTGAAGCCCGGACAGATAGCGTTAACTATGGCTACACCTTC
>TRBV4-1|.|.|TRBJ1-6
CASSQDRVFGHNSPLHF
TGCGCCAGCAGCCAAGATCGGGTTTTTGGGCATAATTCACCCCTCCACTTT
>TRBV9|.|TRBD1|TRBJ1-2
CASSGYDRDYGYTF
TGTGCCAGCAGCGGATATGACAGGGACTATGGCTACACCTTC
>TRBV6-6|few|TRBD1|TRBJ2-4
CASRGRTGGNIQYF
TGTGCCAGTAGGGGCCGGACAGGGGGAAACATTCAGTACTTC
>TRBV3-1|.|.|TRBJ2-2
CASKGDTGELFF
TGTGCCAGCAAAGGGGACACCGGGGAGCTGTTTTTT
>TRBV6-6|few|.|TRBJ2-3
CAVRGAQPDTQYF
TGTGCCGTCCGGGGGGCCCAACCAGATACGCAGTATTTT
>TRBV25-1|many|TRBD1|TRBJ2-5
CASRDSAVETQYF
TGTGCCAGCCGGGACAGCGCAGTGGAGACCCAGTACTTC
>TRBV6-6|few|.|TRBJ2-4
CASRYRGLDIQYF
TGTGCCAGCAGGTACCGGGGCCTGGACATTCAGTACTTC
>TRBV12-3/TRBV12-4|.|.|TRBJ1-1
CASSFWSNTEAFF
TGTGCCAGCAGTTTCTGGTCGAACACTGAAGCTTTCTTT
>TRBV3-1|few|.|TRBJ1-5
CASSQDPASNQPQHF
TGTGCCAGCAGCCAAGACCCGGCTAGCAATCAGCCCCAGCATTTT
>TRBV29-1|.|.|TRBJ1-1
CSVGPDRNTEAFF
TGCAGCGTTGGCCCGGACAGGAACACTGAAGCTTTCTTT
>TRBV20-1|few|.|TRBJ2-1
CSAPRDANNEQFF
TGCAGCGCACCCCGAGACGCAAACAATGAGCAGTTCTTC
>TRBV7-8|.|.|TRBJ1-1
CASSLSGAYTEAFF
TGTGCCAGCAGCTTATCAGGGGCGTACACTGAAGCTTTCTTT
>TRBV20-1|.|.|TRBJ2-3
CSARGPSADTQYF
TGCAGTGCTAGAGGCCCTAGTGCAGATACGCAGTATTTT
>TRBV4-1|.|TRBD1|TRBJ2-5
CASSQDRGRGQETQYF
TGCGCCAGCAGCCAAGACAGGGGGCGAGGACAAGAGACCCAGTACTTC
>TRBV5-1|.|.|TRBJ2-7
CASSLDPAVRSYEQYF
TGCGCCAGCAGCTTGGATCCGGCCGTCAGGTCCTACGAGCAGTACTTC
>TRBV4-1|few|TRBD1|TRBJ1-5
CASSQEEPGTGHQPQHF
TGCGCCAGCAGCCAAGAAGAGCCTGGGACAGGGCATCAGCCCCAGCATTTT
>TRBV20-1|few|.|TRBJ1-6
CSASWVGPTDSPLHF
TGCAGTGCTAGTTGGGTGGGGCCCACAGACTCACCCCTCCACTTT
>TRBV6-5|many|.|TRBJ2-7
CASSYSSDGYEQYF
TGTGCCAGCAGTTACTCGAGCGATGGCTACGAGCAGTACTTC